The source of this TCR beta chain is a study of breast tumors, draining lymph nodes, adjacent tissues. General study results and limits: Tumor and nontumor repertoires were significantly more similar in luminal-like than in basal-like breast cancer. That most tumor T cells come from lymph nodes remained unproven. Tumors had less TCR diversity than lymph nodes, more than nontumor tissue. The data were judged consistent with most tumor T cells coming from lymph node and expanding in tumor.

Germline V gene lookup returns CDR1 SNHLY and CDR2 FYNNEI. V lost 8 bases, J lost 1 base, and 11 bases lay in between. The CDR3 extends over 14 amino acids. This clonotype appeared many times. The antigen is undetermined. One entry per CDR3 protein, called by TCRdb with MiXCR from the multiplex PCR reads. This table has some 120,000 distinct CDR3 sequences, roughly 20% appearing once. Breast cancer patients provided tissue from their axillary draining lymph nodes. The sequencing sample was made of axillary lymph node tissue. The chain couples TRBV2 to TRBJ2-2; D uncertain. This clonotype was sampled from a female donor with breast cancer. Some clones in this sample may be carry-over from other donors' samples. As DNA, the CDR3 is TGTGCCAGCGAGGAAGGAATGAACACCGGGGAGCTGTTTTTT. Translating gives CASEEGMNTGELFF.